Below, 31 T cell receptor beta chains from the same sample are listed, as sequenced in a study of T cells in Graves' hyperthyroidism and ophthalmopathy. Amplification of TCR beta CDR3 regions was performed using RNA transcripts as template. The HTBI primer set drove a first-round RT-PCR of the TCR CDR3. Each CDR3 protein gets one entry after TCRdb re-called the multiplex PCR reads with MiXCR. The table has fewer than 650,000 distinct CDR3 sequences, over 35% seen once; the top ten hold around two fifths. Sequenced material: peripheral blood or thyroid tissue (not recorded which). All receptors come from an adult woman with Graves' disease, either hyperthyroidism or ophthalmopathy (not recorded which).

This clonotype turned up a few times. This sequence joins TRBV9 and TRBJ2-7, with D possibly TRBD2 on 6 matching bases. The CDR3 is 16 residues long. Trimming cost V 4 bases and J 5 bases, with 22 bases left between them. Germline loops: CDR1 SGDLS, CDR2 YYNGEE. The CDR3 loop reads CASSQYPSATRNEQYF. The CDR3 DNA reads as TGTGCCAGCAGCCAATACCCTAGCGCCACTCGGAACGAGCAGTACTTC. The full variable domain, completed using reference TRBV9 and TRBJ2-7, is DSGVTQTPKHLITATGQRVTLRCSPRSGDLSVYWYQQSLDQGLQFLIQYYNGEERAKGNILERFSAQQFPDLHSELNLSSLELGDSALYFCASSQYPSATRNEQYFGPGTRLTVT.

This chain uses TRBV6-2 or TRBV6-3 with TRBJ2-7, with D unclear. This CDR3 has 14 residues. The V and J ends lost 2 bases and 1 base respectively, with 9 bases between them. Germline CDR1 MNHEY, CDR2 SVGEGT. The CDR3 region has the DNA TGTGCCAGCAGTTACAGTGGCAGGTCCTACGAGCAGTACTTC. It translates to CASSYSGRSYEQYF.

The rearrangement joins TRBV11-2 to TRBJ2-5; 10 bases agree with TRBD1. This CDR3 is built from 14 residues. Germline V gene data show CDR1 as SGHAT and CDR2 as FQNNGV. With 9 bases clipped from V and 6 bases from J, the junction kept 10 bases outside the gene matches. The CDR3 DNA is TGTGCCAGTAGTACGGGACAGGGGATAAAGACCCAGTACTTC. Translation gives CASSTGQGIKTQYF.

The J gene is TRBJ1-4, the V gene TRBV6-5; TRBD1 is a possible D gene (5 bases). V lost 6 bases, J lost 8 bases, and 22 bases lay in between. This CDR3 has 16 residues. CDR1 and CDR2 (germline): MNHEY, SVGAGI. The CDR3 bases are TGTGCCAGCAGATCCTCGGGGACGGCCGGTTTGGAAAAACTGTTTTTT. As protein: CASRSSGTAGLEKLFF.

This chain uses TRBV7-9 with TRBJ2-5; no clear D. V was clipped by 5 bases and J by 5 bases, with 12 bases between them. Per germline, CDR1 SEHNR and CDR2 FQNEAQ (reference sequence). The CDR3 runs to 13 residues. This CDR3 is CASSPARSETQYF. In DNA, the CDR3 is TGTGCCAGCAGCCCTGCCCGCTCTGAGACCCAGTACTTC.

The V gene is TRBV7-8, the J gene TRBJ1-4; D remains ambiguous. There are 15 residues in the CDR3. V lost 5 bases to trimming and J lost 11 bases, with 21 bases between them. Germline CDR1 and CDR2: SGHVS and FQNEAQ. The CDR3 DNA is TGTGCCAGCAGCCCTAGTCCGGGCGACCTTGGGAAACTGTTTTTT. Amino acids: CASSPSPGDLGKLFF.

As DNA, the CDR3 is TGTGCCACCAGCAGGGCCGGGACAGGACGCGTTAGGGCCTACGAGCAGTACTTC. Its translation is CATSRAGTGRVRAYEQYF. V and J are TRBV15 and TRBJ2-7; 8 bases are a match to TRBD1. In germline, CDR1 is LNHNV, CDR2 YYDKDF (reference sequence). CDR3 size: 18 residues. The V segment lost 3 bases and the J segment 2 bases; nucleotides outside the gene matches: 15.

In this sample, this clonotype turned up many times. This chain uses TRBV12-5 with TRBJ2-2, with 10 bases that match TRBD1. Germline V gene lookup returns CDR1 LGHNT and CDR2 FRNRAP. V lost 4 bases, J lost 5 bases, and 1 base stayed unmatched. The CDR3 has 14 amino acids. CDR3 loop: CASGSGQGTGELFF. The CDR3 DNA reads as TGTGCTAGTGGTTCGGGACAGGGGACCGGGGAGCTGTTTTTT.

This chain uses TRBV29-1 with TRBJ1-1; 9 bases are a match to TRBD1. This CDR3 has 15 amino acids. The germline CDR1 and CDR2 sequences are SQVTM and ANQGSEA. Trimming cost V 8 bases and J 6 bases; bases outside gene matches: 16. In DNA, the CDR3 is TGCAGCTTAGGTCCATTGGGACAGGGAGGGCCTGAAGCTTTCTTT. It encodes CSLGPLGQGGPEAFF.

This clonotype was observed a few times. The chain carries TRBV5-6 and TRBJ1-2, with D hard to call. Trimming left V 6 bases short and J 5 bases short, with 11 bases between. Germline assignment: CDR1 SGHDT and CDR2 YYEEEE. The CDR3 extends over 12 amino acids. CDR3: CASTVTGYGYTF. CDR3 sequence (DNA): TGTGCCAGCACCGTTACGGGATATGGCTACACCTTC.

This clonotype was seen only once. The J gene is TRBJ1-1, the V gene TRBV20-1; D is possibly TRBD1 (5 bases). V was clipped by 8 bases and J by 6 bases, with 13 bases between them. Germline loops: CDR1 DFQATT, CDR2 SNEGSKA (reference sequence). The CDR3 spans 11 residues. In DNA form, the CDR3 reads TGCAGTCTTAGGGGAGCGGCTGAAGCTTTCTTT. Its translation is CSLRGAAEAFF.

This clonotype was counted a few times. The chain carries TRBV29-1 and TRBJ2-5; 8 bases line up with TRBD1. The ends lost 7 bases at V and 3 bases at J; junction bases unmatched: 4. This CDR3 is 12 amino acids long. The germline CDR1 and CDR2 sequences are SQVTM and ANQGSEA. The CDR3 DNA reads as TGCAGCGCCCAGGGGGCTGAAGAGACCCAGTACTTC. Translation gives CSAQGAEETQYF.

This clonotype was detected a few times. This chain joins TRBV7-8 and TRBJ1-5; 7 positions match TRBD1. With V trimmed by 0 bases and J by 5 bases, 4 bases remained unmatched. CDR1 and CDR2 (germline): SGHVS, FQNEAQ. The CDR3 has 15 amino acids. The CDR3 loop reads CASSLAGTVDQPQHF. CDR3 DNA: TGTGCCAGCAGCTTAGCCGGGACAGTCGATCAGCCCCAGCATTTT.

The V call is TRBV7-2, the J call TRBJ1-3; D gene ambiguous. This CDR3 has 13 residues. Between the trimmed V and J ends, which lost 10 bases and 4 bases, there was a span of 14 bases. Germline V gene data show CDR1 as SGHTA and CDR2 as FQGNSA. The CDR3 region has the DNA TGTGCCACACACTCGTCGCGCGGAAACACCATATATTTT. As protein: CATHSSRGNTIYF. Full variable domain (rest looked up from reference TRBV7-2 and TRBJ1-3): GAGVSQSPSNKVTEKGKDVELRCDPISGHTALYWYRQSLGQGLEFLIYFQGNSAPDKSGLPSDRFSAERTGGSVSTLTIQRTQQEDSAVYLCATHSSRGNTIYFGEGSWLTVV.

This clonotype has at least ten counts. The V and J genes are TRBV7-9 and TRBJ1-1; D unclear. V was trimmed by 5 bases and J by 2 bases, leaving 3 bases between them. This CDR3 is built from 11 residues. Germline values: CDR1 SEHNR, CDR2 FQNEAQ (reference sequence). This CDR3 reads CASSINTEAFF. In DNA form, the CDR3 reads TGTGCCAGCAGCATAAACACTGAAGCTTTCTTT.

The V and J genes are TRBV7-9 and TRBJ1-2, with TRBD1 matching 8 bases. The CDR3 has 14 amino acids. Trimming cost V 7 bases and J 6 bases; bases outside gene matches: 10. Germline V gene lookup returns CDR1 SEHNR and CDR2 FQNEAQ (reference sequence). CDR3 region: CASTVTGGAHGYTF. The CDR3 coding sequence is TGTGCCAGCACCGTCACAGGGGGAGCCCATGGCTACACCTTC. The variable domain in full, with the rest retrieved from reference TRBV7-9 and TRBJ1-2, is DTGVSQNPRHKITKRGQNVTFRCDPISEHNRLYWYRQTLGQGPEFLTYFQNEAQLEKSRLLSDRFSAERPKGSFSTLEIQRTEQGDSAMYLCASTVTGGAHGYTFGSGTRLTVV.

V gene TRBV14 combines with J gene TRBJ1-2; D gene uncertain. CDR3 length equals 15 residues. The V gene's germline CDR1 is SGHDN and CDR2 FVKESK. V was trimmed by 1 base and J by 5 bases, leaving 14 bases between them. This CDR3 reads CASSQGKSNLYGYTF. The CDR3 region has the DNA TGTGCCAGCAGCCAAGGAAAATCTAATTTATATGGCTACACCTTC. Full variable domain (rest looked up from reference TRBV14 and TRBJ1-2): EAGVTQFPSHSVIEKGQTVTLRCDPISGHDNLYWYRRVMGKEIKFLLHFVKESKQDESGMPNNRFLAERTGGTYSTLKVQPAELEDSGVYFCASSQGKSNLYGYTFGSGTRLTVV.

As for this clonotype: One base away lies a much larger clone, so this may be a sequencing read error. This chain connects TRBV6-5 to TRBJ2-7; 10 nucleotides agree with TRBD2. CDR1 and CDR2 from the germline V gene are MNHEY and SVGAGI. CDR3 length equals 16 residues. With V trimmed by 4 bases and J by 5 bases, 11 bases remained unmatched. CDR3 sequence: CASSSGPAGGPDEQYF. CDR3 DNA: TGTGCCAGCAGTTCCGGCCCAGCGGGAGGGCCCGACGAGCAGTACTTC.

The chain has TRBV9 and TRBJ1-2, with 8 bases lining up with TRBD1. The CDR3 is 15 amino acids. V lost 4 bases to trimming and J lost 1 base; unmatched junction nucleotides: 6. In germline, CDR1 is SGDLS, CDR2 YYNGEE. DNA for the CDR3: TGTGCCAGCAGCCAGGGGGCGAGCAGTAACTATGGCTACACCTTC. Encoded protein: CASSQGASSNYGYTF.

The rearrangement links TRBV20-1 to TRBJ1-3; weak D call: TRBD1 (5 bases). Germline CDR1 DFQATT, CDR2 SNEGSKA (reference sequence). The V end lost 8 bases, the J end lost 1 base, and 18 bases lay between the germline ends. CDR3 length: 15 amino acids. CDR3 sequence reads: CSTPGIGDSGNTIYF. In DNA, the CDR3 is TGCAGTACCCCTGGAATAGGGGATTCTGGAAACACCATATATTTT.

Points on this clonotype: The conserved phenylalanine or tryptophan normally closing the CDR3 is absent here, so this likely arose from a read error. The genes are TRBV10-3 and TRBJ2-7; TRBD2 aligns across 8 bases. This CDR3 spans 15 amino acids. Trimming removed 6 bases from V and 3 bases from J; junction bases left unmatched: 10. The germline V gene encodes CDR1 ENHRY and CDR2 SYGVKD. CDR3 amino acids: CAIRAVLAGGYEQYS. Here the CDR3 DNA reads TGTGCCATCAGGGCGGTATTGGCGGGGGGCTACGAGCAGTACTCC.

This clonotype has a count of ten or more. The genes are TRBV5-1 and TRBJ2-6; D is unresolved. The germline V and J ends were trimmed by 3 bases and 1 base, with 11 bases remaining between them. CDR3 length: 16 amino acids. CDR1 and CDR2 (germline): SGHRS, YFSETQ. This CDR3 reads CASSSRPLSGANVLTF. CDR3 DNA sequence: TGCGCCAGCAGCTCCCGTCCACTATCTGGGGCCAACGTCCTGACTTTC.

This clonotype occurred many times. The chain links TRBV29-1 to TRBJ2-5; the match to TRBD2 covers 11 bases. This CDR3 is 14 amino acids long. Trimming cost V 5 bases and J 3 bases; bases outside gene matches: 5. CDR1 is SQVTM, CDR2 ANQGSEA, per germline. In nucleotides, the CDR3 is TGCAGCGTTTCGCCGGGACTAGCGGAAGAGACCCAGTACTTC. This gives the protein CSVSPGLAEETQYF.

V and J are TRBV15 and TRBJ1-1; maybe TRBD1 (6 bases). V lost 5 bases, J lost 4 bases, and 17 bases lay in between. Germline V lookup: CDR1 LNHNV, CDR2 YYDKDF (reference sequence). The length of the CDR3 is 15 residues. In nucleotides, the CDR3 is TGTGCCACCAGCGTTCGCCCAGGGGAGGGCACTGAAGCTTTCTTT. It encodes CATSVRPGEGTEAFF.

A word on this clonotype: Its ends do not fully match the called genes, so a read error is possible. The chain joins TRBV15 to TRBJ2-5; 7 bases align to TRBD2. CDR3 length: 14 amino acids. Per germline, CDR1 LNHNV and CDR2 YYDKDF (reference sequence). CDR3 protein: CATNRDLAEETQYF. In DNA form, the CDR3 reads TGTGCAACCAACAGAGATCTAGCGGAAGAGACCCAGTACTTC.

This clonotype was counted many times. V and J are TRBV2 and TRBJ1-1, with D uncertain. CDR1 and CDR2 from the germline V gene are SNHLY and FYNNEI. The ends were cut back, 2 bases at V and 3 bases at J, with 10 bases in the middle. The CDR3 length is 14 residues. The CDR3 protein is CASSEINGDTEAFF. In nucleotides, the CDR3 is TGTGCCAGCAGTGAAATAAACGGGGACACTGAAGCTTTCTTT.

This clonotype has only a few counts. This may be a read error: a much more frequent sequence differs by one nucleotide. J is TRBJ1-1 and V is TRBV11-2; 7 nucleotides match TRBD1. CDR3 length equals 14 residues. Germline CDR1 is SGHAT and CDR2 is FQNNGV. V was clipped by 6 bases and J by 1 base; unmatched bases: 5. CDR3 region: CASSFDRENTEAFF. The CDR3 region has the DNA TGTGCCAGCAGTTTCGACAGGGAGAACACTGAAGCTTTCTTT.

The CDR3 DNA sequence: TGTGCCAGCAGCCAAGCGACAGTAATTGAAGCTTTCTTT. Its protein product is CASSQATVIEAFF. J is TRBJ1-1 and V is TRBV7-8; maybe TRBD1 (5 bases). In germline, CDR1 is SGHVS, CDR2 FQNEAQ. The CDR3 length is 13 residues. V was cut by 5 bases and J by 7 bases, with 14 bases left in between. The whole variable domain, remainder taken from reference TRBV7-8 and TRBJ1-1, is GAGVSQSPRYKVAKRGQDVALRCDPISGHVSLFWYQQALGQGPEFLTYFQNEAQLDKSGLPSDRFFAERPEGSVSTLKIQRTQQEDSAVYLCASSQATVIEAFFGQGTRLTVV.

This clonotype was seen a handful of times. The V call is TRBV2, the J call TRBJ2-7; D gene ambiguous. The CDR3 runs to 15 residues. V was trimmed by 2 bases and J by 6 bases, leaving 17 bases between them. The germline CDR1 and CDR2 sequences are SNHLY and FYNNEI. CDR3 loop: CASSETRPAAGEQYF. The CDR3 nucleotides read TGTGCCAGCAGTGAAACAAGACCCGCCGCAGGCGAGCAGTACTTC.

V and J are TRBV15 and TRBJ1-1; maybe TRBD1 (6 bases). In germline, CDR1 is LNHNV, CDR2 YYDKDF (reference sequence). This CDR3 has 17 residues. The germline V and J ends were trimmed by 0 bases and 0 bases, with 14 bases remaining between them. CDR3 sequence (DNA): TGTGCCACCAGCAGAGAAGGGGGTTTAACGATGAACACTGAAGCTTTCTTT. It encodes CATSREGGLTMNTEAFF.

This clonotype was recorded many times. The rearrangement uses TRBV7-2 and TRBJ1-6; D remains ambiguous. The length of the CDR3 is 13 residues. The germline gives CDR1 SGHTA, CDR2 FQGNSA. The ends were cut back, 3 bases at V and 10 bases at J, with 10 bases in the middle. The CDR3, as DNA: TGTGCCAGCAGCTTCGAAGGGTACTCACCCCTCCACTTT. It specifies CASSFEGYSPLHF.